The 10 T cell receptor beta chains in this list originate from one sample, sequenced in a study of shared clonotypes between healthy human individuals. Profiling relied on immunoSEQ multiplex PCR, and the TCRdb table lists in-frame clones only, not all of them. This table holds fewer than 3 million clones, 80% to 95% found once. The sample comprised naive CD4+ T cells from PBMCs. Noted subset: CD45RA+ positively selected. The receptors were gathered from a man between 18 and 35 years old in good health. Some clones in this sample may be carry-over from other donors' samples.

The chain carries TRBV7-2 and TRBJ1-4; D is unresolved. The CDR3 is made up of 14 amino acids. V lost 5 bases and J 0 bases, leaving 7 bases between the germline ends. Germline V CDR1 and CDR2: SGHTA, FQGNSA. The CDR3: CASSQEATNEKLFF. Written as DNA, the CDR3 is TGTGCCAGCAGCCAGGAAGCAACTAATGAAAAACTGTTTTTT.

The CDR3 DNA reads as TGTGCCAGCAGCCGAACAGAGGTAGCGGGTGAGCAGTTCTTC. Residues: CASSRTEVAGEQFF. The gene calls are TRBV21-1 and TRBJ2-1; TRBD2 is the table's D call, not checked against the DNA. TRBV21-1 is labeled a pseudogene. The CDR3 runs 14 residues.

The rearrangement links TRBV6-5 to TRBJ2-2; 8 nucleotides line up with TRBD1. Germline V gives CDR1 MNHEY, CDR2 SVGAGI. V lost 6 bases and J lost 1; bases outside the gene matches: 4. The CDR3 is made up of 15 amino acids. In DNA form, the CDR3 reads TGTGCCAGCAGATCCGGGACAGGGAACACCGGGGAGCTGTTTTTT. Translation gives CASRSGTGNTGELFF.

This rearrangement joins TRBV5-1 to TRBJ2-5; 7 bases match TRBD1. Per germline, CDR1 SGHRS and CDR2 YFSETQ. This CDR3 comprises 15 residues. J lost 4 bases, V lost 3 bases, and 9 bases had no gene match. The CDR3 nucleotides read TGCGCCAGCAGCTCGGCAGGGGGTTTGGGAGAGACCCAGTACTTC. Translated: CASSSAGGLGETQYF.

The chain carries TRBV11-2 and TRBJ2-5; D uncertain. The closer fit of TRBJ2-7 to the DNA end suggests the J call may be wrong. The CDR3 has 15 amino acids. The germline gives CDR1 SGHAT, CDR2 FQNNGV. This chain's CDR3 is CASSIYVPSSYEQYF. The CDR3 DNA is TGTGCCAGCAGTATTTATGTGCCGTCGTCCTACGAGCAGTACTTC.

This chain's CDR3 is CATELKPGQGNYGYTF. In DNA form, the CDR3 reads TGTGCCACCGAGCTGAAACCGGGACAGGGGAACTATGGCTACACCTTC. The chain employs TRBV28 and TRBJ1-2; 10 positions agree with TRBD1. Per the germline V gene, CDR1 is MDHEN and CDR2 is SYDVKM. The CDR3 length is 16 residues. Losses at the gene ends were 10 bases for V and 2 bases for J; bases not matched to a gene: 13.

This clone occurred once. The CDR3 spells CASSSSRSSGSSYEQYF. The CDR3 bases are TGTGCCAGCAGTTCATCCCGATCTAGCGGCTCCTCCTACGAGCAGTACTTC. The V call is TRBV27, the J call TRBJ2-7, with 7 bases matching TRBD2. The germline V gene encodes CDR1 MNHEY and CDR2 SMNVEV (reference sequence). The CDR3 consists of 17 residues. V lost 4 bases to trimming and J lost 0 bases; unmatched junction nucleotides: 12.

This chain links TRBV5-1 with TRBJ2-2, with 7 bases that match TRBD1. This CDR3 is built from 13 residues. Losses at the gene ends were 1 base for V and 7 bases for J; bases not matched to a gene: 1. Per germline, CDR1 SGHRS and CDR2 YFSETQ. The CDR3 loop is CASSLQGVGELFF. The DNA of the CDR3 is TGCGCCAGCAGCTTGCAGGGGGTCGGGGAGCTGTTTTTT. Based on the CDR3 plus reference TRBV5-1 and TRBJ2-2, the full variable domain is KAGVTQTPRYLIKTRGQQVTLSCSPISGHRSVSWYQQTPGQGLQFLFEYFSETQRNKGNFPGRFSGRQFSNSRSEMNVSTLELGDSALYLCASSLQGVGELFFGEGSRLTVL.

In its sample, this clone was seen once. The chain has TRBV28 and TRBJ1-6, with D uncertain. The CDR3 covers 11 residues. Germline V lookup: CDR1 MDHEN, CDR2 SYDVKM. V was cut by 5 bases and J by 14 bases, with 10 bases left in between. The CDR3 coding sequence is TGTGCCAGCAGTCCCATGGGAACCCTCCACTTT. Translating it yields CASSPMGTLHF.

In the case of this clone: Distinct nucleotide sequences in the sample also encode this CDR3. The rearrangement uses TRBV4-3 and TRBJ2-5; maybe TRBD1 (5 bases). The V gene's germline CDR1 is LGHNA and CDR2 YSLEER. The V gene lost 0 bases and the J gene lost 5 bases, with 13 bases spanning the gap. This CDR3 comprises 15 residues. The CDR3 region is CASSQEGRAGETQYF. CDR3 nucleotides: TGCGCCAGCAGCCAAGAGGGTCGAGCAGGGGAGACCCAGTACTTC.